The 19 T cell receptor beta chains listed next were all sequenced from one sample in a study of blood T cells in healthy people across ages. Primed by a sample-barcoded 5' primer and a J-beta primer mix, a second PCR proceeded for 7 to 11 cycles. TCRdb independently ran MiXCR on the 5' RACE reads; one entry per CDR3 protein. The profile covers about 970,000 distinct CDR3 sequences, with around 54% appearing a single time and roughly a fifth taken by the ten largest. The sequencing input was blood. The source is a woman aged 55-70 years in good health.

The genes are TRBV20-1 and TRBJ2-7; 9 nucleotides match TRBD2. Germline V gene data show CDR1 as DFQATT and CDR2 as SNEGSKA (reference sequence). This CDR3 comprises 14 residues. The J segment lost 5 bases and the V segment lost 5 bases, leaving 10 bases of the junction unmatched. The CDR3 reads CSARARTSEHEQYF. The CDR3 region has the DNA TGCAGTGCTCGGGCGAGGACTAGCGAGCACGAGCAGTACTTC.

The chain carries TRBV30 and TRBJ2-1; D remains unclear. CDR1 is GTSNPN and CDR2 is SVGIG in the germline V gene (reference sequence). The CDR3 has 13 amino acids. The CDR3 DNA reads as TGTGCGACACAACCCGAAACCTACAATGAGCAGTTCTTC. This codes for CATQPETYNEQFF.

This chain joins TRBV12-3 or TRBV12-4 and TRBJ2-7; 14 positions agree with TRBD2. Trimming took 5 bases from V and 5 from J; bases not matched to a gene: 8. CDR3 size: 16 residues. The CDR3 loop reads CASSKTSGRARDEQYF. DNA for the CDR3: TGTGCCAGCAGTAAGACTAGCGGGAGGGCCCGCGACGAGCAGTACTTC.

This chain connects TRBV5-6 to TRBJ2-7; D gene ambiguous. This CDR3 is built from 12 residues. From germline, CDR1 is SGHDT and CDR2 YYEEEE. The ends were cut back, 3 bases at V and 7 bases at J, with 11 bases in the middle. CDR3 sequence: CASSSFQWEQYF. As DNA, the CDR3 is TGTGCCAGCAGCTCGTTCCAGTGGGAGCAGTACTTC.

This chain links TRBV18 with TRBJ2-7; tentative D call: TRBD1 (5 bases). Matching the DNA end better, TRBJ2-5 makes the J call doubtful. The length of the CDR3 is 15 residues. Germline-derived CDR1 and CDR2 are KGHSH and LQKENI. For the CDR3, the DNA is TGTGCCAGCTCACAAAGACAGTCCCAACAAGAGACCCAGTACTTC. This sequence encodes CASSQRQSQQETQYF.

The J gene is TRBJ2-1, the V gene TRBV12-3 or TRBV12-4, with 13 nucleotides matching TRBD2. Unmatched junction bases numbered 14, after V lost 5 bases and J lost 4 bases. CDR3 length equals 19 residues. CDR3 bases: TGTGCCAGCAGTGGGGAGGGAACTAGCGGGAGGGCCAGATACAATGAGCAGTTCTTC. This encodes CASSGEGTSGRARYNEQFF.

This clonotype has just a few counts. The CDR3: CSARVGRTFGEQYF. CDR3 DNA: TGCAGTGCTAGAGTCGGCAGAACCTTTGGGGAGCAGTACTTC. The chain has TRBV20-1 and TRBJ2-7, with D unclear. CDR1 DFQATT and CDR2 SNEGSKA come from the germline V gene (reference sequence). The CDR3 length is 14 residues. V was trimmed by 1 base and J by 7 bases, leaving 17 bases between them.

The CDR3 spells CASSQPGQGREKLFF. In nucleotides, the CDR3 is TGTGCCAGCAGCCAACCGGGACAGGGACGTGAAAAACTGTTTTTT. The J gene is TRBJ1-4, the V gene TRBV4-2; 9 positions agree with TRBD1. The V segment lost 2 bases and the J segment 7 bases; nucleotides outside the gene matches: 5. The CDR3 runs 15 residues. Germline values: CDR1 LGHNA, CDR2 YNFKEQ.

The CDR3 reads CASSSTRGLAEYNEQYF. The CDR3 bases are TGTGCCAGCAGTTCTACACGGGGACTAGCGGAGTACAATGAGCAGTACTTC. The chain couples TRBV6-5 to TRBJ2-7; TRBD2 matches at 11 bases. The CDR3 runs 17 residues. The junction had 15 bases not matched to a gene; V was cut back by 4 bases and J by 7 bases. Germline-derived CDR1 and CDR2 are MNHEY and SVGAGI.

This clonotype appeared a few times. V gene TRBV6-2 or TRBV6-3 combines with J gene TRBJ2-3; D is undetermined. The V end lost 6 bases, the J end lost 0 bases, and 16 bases lay between the germline ends. Germline CDR1 MNHEY, CDR2 SVGEGT. This CDR3 comprises 16 residues. CDR3 nucleotides: TGTGCCAGCAGCTCAAAACGTCTTTCTAGCACAGATACGCAGTATTTT. Translated, it gives CASSSKRLSSTDTQYF.

J is TRBJ1-4 and V is TRBV6-2 or TRBV6-3, with unresolved D. The CDR3 consists of 15 residues. The V gene lost 0 bases and the J gene lost 7 bases, with 12 bases spanning the gap. Germline V gene data show CDR1 as MNHEY and CDR2 as SVGEGT. CDR3 bases: TGTGCCAGCAGTTACTCGACCGGAGAAGGTGAAAAACTGTTTTTT. It is translated as CASSYSTGEGEKLFF.

The chain employs TRBV10-1 and TRBJ2-3; D tentatively fits TRBD1 or TRBD2 (5 bases each). V was trimmed by 10 bases and J by 6 bases, leaving 17 bases between them. Looked up from germline, CDR1 is WNHNN and CDR2 is SYGVQD (reference sequence). The CDR3 length is 13 residues. CDR3 loop: CATRRRGADTQYF. For the CDR3, the DNA is TGCGCCACCAGGAGAAGGGGAGCGGATACGCAGTATTTT.

This chain uses TRBV15 with TRBJ1-5, with a weak D call TRBD1 (6 bases). V lost 1 base and J lost 6, with 13 bases in between. CDR1 and CDR2 from the germline V gene are LNHNV and YYDKDF (reference sequence). The CDR3 runs 15 residues. The CDR3 loop is CATSRAKGGLQPQHF. The DNA of the CDR3 is TGTGCCACCAGCAGAGCCAAGGGGGGACTTCAGCCCCAGCATTTT.

Here the CDR3 DNA reads TGTGCCAGCAGTACCACTAGCGGGCTTAGCTCCTACGAGCAGTACTTC. This translates into CASSTTSGLSSYEQYF. This chain links TRBV28 with TRBJ2-7; TRBD2 aligns across 9 bases. CDR3 length: 16 amino acids. CDR1 is MDHEN and CDR2 is SYDVKM in the germline V gene. V shed 5 bases, J shed 0 bases, and the junction held 8 bases outside the gene matches.

This rearrangement joins TRBV14 to TRBJ2-1; possibly TRBD2 for D (6 bases). The J call may be faulty, since TRBJ2-7 better matches the DNA end. CDR1 and CDR2 (germline): SGHDN, FVKESK. The CDR3 has 12 residues. The chain's CDR3 is CATSVGNNEQYF. The CDR3 DNA sequence: TGTGCCACTAGCGTTGGGAACAATGAGCAGTACTTC.

This clonotype turned up a few times. The genes are TRBV6-2 or TRBV6-3 and TRBJ2-7; TRBD2 matches 7 bases. Germline values: CDR1 MNHEY, CDR2 SVGEGT. The V segment lost 4 bases and the J segment 1 base; nucleotides outside the gene matches: 4. There are 14 residues in the CDR3. The CDR3: CASSFGLESYEQYF. In DNA, the CDR3 is TGTGCCAGCAGTTTCGGACTAGAATCCTACGAGCAGTACTTC.

The V call is TRBV20-1, the J call TRBJ2-1; D possibly corresponds to TRBD1 (6 bases). The CDR3 length is 15 residues. The germline V gene has CDR1 DFQATT and CDR2 SNEGSKA (reference sequence). Trimming shortened V by 6 bases and J by 0 bases, and 15 bases separated the two germline ends. CDR3 coding DNA: TGCAGTGCCAAAGGACAGCCGAGCTCCTACAATGAGCAGTTCTTC. Translating gives CSAKGQPSSYNEQFF.

The rearrangement joins TRBV5-1 to TRBJ2-1; possible D gene TRBD2, 5 bases. Germline CDR1 reads SGHRS; CDR2 reads YFSETQ. The CDR3 covers 13 residues. Trimming shortened V by 5 bases and J by 5 bases, and 11 bases separated the two germline ends. The DNA of the CDR3 is TGCGCCAGCAGTTTGAGGCGGGACAATGAGCAGTTCTTC. Translation: CASSLRRDNEQFF.

Comments on this clonotype: Possible read error: a much larger clone is one base away. The chain uses TRBV28 and TRBJ2-1, with a tentative D call TRBD2 (5 bases). This CDR3 is built from 14 residues. Germline CDR1 and CDR2: MDHEN and SYDVKM. Trimming shortened V by 3 bases and J by 7 bases, and 13 bases separated the two germline ends. Here the CDR3 reads CASSLELGPNEQFF. In DNA form, the CDR3 reads TGTGCCAGCAGTTTGGAACTAGGGCCAAATGAGCAGTTCTTC. Full variable domain (remainder filled in from reference TRBV28 and TRBJ2-1): DVKVTQSSRYLVKRTGEKVFLECVQDMDHENMFWYRQDPGLGLRLIYFSYDVKMKEKGDIPEGYSVSREKKERFSLILESASTNQTSMYLCASSLELGPNEQFFGPGTRLTVL.